Following are 15 T cell receptor beta chains from one sample sequenced in a study of T cell responses to AZD1222 COVID-19 vaccine. The assay was immunoSEQ multiplex PCR, and TCRdb's table has in-frame clones only and misses some. This sample carries around 100,000 clones, more than 90% of them seen once, and the ten largest clones take about 1.2%. This specimen was peripheral blood, taken on day 0 of AZD1222 vaccination. These receptors all stem from an adult in good health.

The V gene is TRBV6-6, the J gene TRBJ1-2; D unresolved. CDR3 size: 15 residues. The germline V gene encodes CDR1 MNHNY and CDR2 SVGAGI (reference sequence). V was cut by 5 bases and J by 8 bases, with 21 bases left in between. In nucleotides, the CDR3 is TGTGCCAGCAGTCTTGACGGACTCGATGCCAGGGGCTACACCTTC. This codes for CASSLDGLDARGYTF.

This sequence joins TRBV9 and TRBJ2-1, with 12 bases that match TRBD2. The CDR3 is made up of 14 amino acids. V gave up 3 bases and J gave up 9 bases; unmatched junction bases: 4. CDR1 and CDR2 (germline): SGDLS, YYNGEE. In nucleotides, the CDR3 is TGTGCCAGCAGCGCTAGACTAGCGGGAGCTGAGCAGTTCTTC. This sequence encodes CASSARLAGAEQFF.

The DNA for the CDR3 is TGTGCCAGCAGTTACAGGGTAGGGGAAGAGACCCAGTACTTC. It encodes CASSYRVGEETQYF. This rearrangement joins TRBV27 to TRBJ2-5, with D perhaps matching TRBD1 (6 bases). CDR3 size: 14 residues. Germline V lookup: CDR1 MNHEY, CDR2 SMNVEV (reference sequence). V was trimmed by 4 bases and J by 3 bases, leaving 12 bases between them.

The rearrangement joins TRBV5-6 to TRBJ1-1; no reliable D call. The V gene's germline CDR1 is SGHDT and CDR2 YYEEEE. This CDR3 has 12 amino acids. V was clipped by 5 bases and J by 3 bases, with 8 bases between them. Written as DNA, the CDR3 is TGTGCCAGCAGATCGGGGTACACTGAAGCTTTCTTT. This translates into CASRSGYTEAFF.

This chain connects TRBV19 to TRBJ1-5; tentative D call: TRBD1 (5 bases). CDR1 is LNHDA, CDR2 SQIVND, per germline (reference sequence). CDR3 length: 14 residues. V was trimmed by 6 bases and J by 5 bases, leaving 14 bases between them. CDR3 in amino acids: CASRLGPNHQPQHF. The CDR3, as DNA: TGTGCCAGTAGACTGGGACCGAATCATCAGCCCCAGCATTTT.

The CDR3 DNA follows: TGTGCCACCGAGGTGAACACTGAAGCTTTCTTT. Translation gives CATEVNTEAFF. V and J are TRBV28 and TRBJ1-1; D unclear. Germline loops: CDR1 MDHEN, CDR2 SYDVKM. V was pared by 10 bases and J by 0 bases, with 6 bases between. CDR3 length: 11 amino acids.

V is TRBV7-2 and J is TRBJ2-1, with 8 bases that match TRBD2. The germline V gene encodes CDR1 SGHTA and CDR2 FQGNSA. CDR3 length equals 17 residues. The V and J ends lost 5 bases and 1 base, in that order; junction bases with no gene match: 10. CDR3 in DNA: TGTGCCAGCAGCCCAAGGGGCGGGGGGCTGTCCTACAATGAGCAGTTCTTC. It encodes CASSPRGGGLSYNEQFF.

V gene TRBV7-9 combines with J gene TRBJ1-1, with a tentative D call TRBD1 (5 bases). The germline gives CDR1 SEHNR, CDR2 FQNEAQ (reference sequence). The CDR3 loop spans 16 amino acids. Trimming cost V 4 bases and J 0 bases, with 15 bases left between them. The CDR3 spells CASSSNAGGLNTEAFF. CDR3 DNA sequence: TGTGCCAGCAGCTCAAATGCGGGGGGTTTGAACACTGAAGCTTTCTTT.

The CDR3 DNA sequence: TGTGCCATCAGGGGGGGAGGGCCCGATACGCAGTATTTT. It codes for CAIRGGGPDTQYF. The rearrangement uses TRBV10-3 and TRBJ2-3; 7 bases agree with TRBD2. CDR1 is ENHRY and CDR2 is SYGVKD in the germline V gene. This CDR3 spans 13 amino acids. V lost 6 bases to trimming and J lost 6 bases; unmatched junction nucleotides: 6.

The CDR3 DNA reads as TGTGCCAGCAGTTATCTTTTGGGGAGCGGGGAGCAGTTCTTC. It specifies CASSYLLGSGEQFF. This chain connects TRBV6-5 to TRBJ2-1; D might be TRBD2 (6 bases). The CDR3 spans 14 residues. The germline V gene has CDR1 MNHEY and CDR2 SVGAGI. The V and J ends lost 3 bases and 10 bases respectively, with 16 bases between them.

This clone appeared a single time. V gene TRBV28 combines with J gene TRBJ1-3; D is undetermined. Germline V lookup: CDR1 MDHEN, CDR2 SYDVKM. V shed 4 bases and J shed 8 bases, with 6 bases lying between them. The length of the CDR3 is 11 residues. This CDR3 is CASSYSYTIYF. DNA of the CDR3: TGTGCCAGCAGTTACAGTTACACCATATATTTT. The full variable domain, in which reference TRBV28 and TRBJ1-3 provide the parts outside the CDR3, is DVKVTQSSRYLVKRTGEKVFLECVQDMDHENMFWYRQDPGLGLRLIYFSYDVKMKEKGDIPEGYSVSREKKERFSLILESASTNQTSMYLCASSYSYTIYFGEGSWLTVV.

CDR3 residues: CASSEDRNTEAFF. CDR3 sequence (DNA): TGTGCCAGCTCCGAGGACAGGAACACTGAAGCTTTCTTT. The genes are TRBV18 and TRBJ1-1; possible D gene TRBD1, 6 bases. The CDR3 length is 13 residues. Trimming took 6 bases from V and 1 from J, leaving 9 bases between them. Per the germline V gene, CDR1 is KGHSH and CDR2 is LQKENI.

The J gene is TRBJ2-7, the V gene TRBV9; no clear D gene. This CDR3 region has 14 residues. The ends were cut back, 4 bases at V and 2 bases at J, with 13 bases in the middle. Per germline, CDR1 SGDLS and CDR2 YYNGEE. DNA for the CDR3: TGTGCCAGCAGCCGAATGACCTTTCCCTACGAGCAGTACTTC. Residues: CASSRMTFPYEQYF.

This clone has just a few counts. The genes are TRBV3-1 (or the pseudogene TRBV3-2) and TRBJ2-1, with 7 bases fitting TRBD1. V dropped 4 bases and J dropped 2; count of bases not matched to a gene: 11. The CDR3 loop spans 17 amino acids. The germline V gene encodes CDR1 LGHDT and CDR2 YNNKEL (reference sequence). The CDR3, as DNA: TGTGCCAGCAGCCCTAAAGGTCAGGGGGTCCCCTACAATGAGCAGTTCTTC. Protein product: CASSPKGQGVPYNEQFF.

The rearrangement joins TRBV9 to TRBJ2-3; D not certain. The CDR3 runs 13 residues. The V gene lost 6 bases and the J gene lost 3 bases, with 11 bases spanning the gap. Germline CDR1 is SGDLS and CDR2 is YYNGEE. CDR3 nucleotide sequence: TGTGCCAGCACTAAGGGTGGGACAGATACGCAGTATTTT. Translating it yields CASTKGGTDTQYF.